What follows describes a single T cell receptor (beta chain). Some clones are missing from TCRdb's copy, which holds only in-frame ones; the method was immunoSEQ multiplex PCR. The table includes approximately 100,000 clones, 75% to 85% detected once. This entry is derived from a study of blood T cell repertoires in COVID-19. V was cut by 1 base and J by 0 bases, with 13 bases left in between. Germline V gene sequence: CDR1 LGHNA, CDR2 YNFKEQ. The CDR3 sequence is 16 residues long. The TCR was taken from a man aged 60 to 75 with acute or convalescent COVID-19. Input material: peripheral blood. The V and J genes are TRBV4-2 and TRBJ2-7, with a tentative D call TRBD2 (5 bases). The CDR3 DNA reads as TGTGCCAGCAGCCAAGGAGGAGAGGCGGGCTCCTACGAGCAGTACTTC. It is translated as CASSQGGEAGSYEQYF.